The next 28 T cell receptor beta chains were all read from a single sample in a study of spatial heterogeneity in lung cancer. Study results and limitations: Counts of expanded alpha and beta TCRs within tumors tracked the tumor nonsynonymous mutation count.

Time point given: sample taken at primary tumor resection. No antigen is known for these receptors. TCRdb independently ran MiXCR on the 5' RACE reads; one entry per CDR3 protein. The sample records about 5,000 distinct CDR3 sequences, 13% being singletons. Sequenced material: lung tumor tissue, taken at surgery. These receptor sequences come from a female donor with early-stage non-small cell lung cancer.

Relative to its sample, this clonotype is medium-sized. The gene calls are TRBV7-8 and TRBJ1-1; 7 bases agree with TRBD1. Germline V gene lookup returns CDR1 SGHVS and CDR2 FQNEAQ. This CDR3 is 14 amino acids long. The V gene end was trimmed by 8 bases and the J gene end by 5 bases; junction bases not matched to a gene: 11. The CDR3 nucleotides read TGTGCCAGCTCCTCACCGGGCAGGGGGACTGAAGCTTTCTTT. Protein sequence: CASSSPGRGTEAFF.

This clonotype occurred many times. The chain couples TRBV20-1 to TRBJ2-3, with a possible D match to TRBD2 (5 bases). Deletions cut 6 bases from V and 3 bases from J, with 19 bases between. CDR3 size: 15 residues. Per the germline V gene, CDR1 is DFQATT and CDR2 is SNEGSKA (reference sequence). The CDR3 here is CSAPNVGERTDTQYF. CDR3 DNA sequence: TGCAGTGCCCCGAATGTCGGGGAGCGAACAGATACGCAGTATTTT.

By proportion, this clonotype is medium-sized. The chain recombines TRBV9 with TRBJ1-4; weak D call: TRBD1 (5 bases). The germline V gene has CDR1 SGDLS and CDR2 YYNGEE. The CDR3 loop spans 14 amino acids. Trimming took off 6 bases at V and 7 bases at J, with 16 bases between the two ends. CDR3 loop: CASNRQGAGEKLFF. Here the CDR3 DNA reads TGTGCCAGCAATCGCCAGGGCGCGGGTGAAAAACTGTTTTTT.

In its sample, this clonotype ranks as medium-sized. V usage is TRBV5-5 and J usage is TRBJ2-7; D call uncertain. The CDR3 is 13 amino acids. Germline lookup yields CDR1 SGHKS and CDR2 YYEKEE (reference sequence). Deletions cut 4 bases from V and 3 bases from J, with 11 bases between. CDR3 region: CASSVSPLYEQYF. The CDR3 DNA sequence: TGTGCCAGCAGCGTTTCCCCCCTCTACGAGCAGTACTTC.

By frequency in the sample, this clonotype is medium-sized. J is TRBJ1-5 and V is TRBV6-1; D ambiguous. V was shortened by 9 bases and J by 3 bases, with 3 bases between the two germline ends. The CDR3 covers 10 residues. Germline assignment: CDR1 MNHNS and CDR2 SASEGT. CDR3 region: CASSNQPQHF. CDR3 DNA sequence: TGTGCCAGTTCCAATCAGCCCCAGCATTTT.

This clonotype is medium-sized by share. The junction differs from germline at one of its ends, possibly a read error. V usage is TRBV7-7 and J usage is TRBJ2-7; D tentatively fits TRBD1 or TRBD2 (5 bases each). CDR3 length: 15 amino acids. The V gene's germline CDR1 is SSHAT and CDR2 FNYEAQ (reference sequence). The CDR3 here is CASSLATDPAYEQYF. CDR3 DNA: TGTGCTAGCAGCTTAGCGACAGACCCTGCCTACGAGCAGTACTTC. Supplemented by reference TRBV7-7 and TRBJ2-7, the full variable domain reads GAGVSQSPRYKVTKRGQDVTLRCDPISSHATLYWYQQALGQGPEFLTYFNYEAQPDKSGLPSDRFSAERPEGSISTLTIQRTEQRDSAMYRCASSLATDPAYEQYFGPGTRLTVT.

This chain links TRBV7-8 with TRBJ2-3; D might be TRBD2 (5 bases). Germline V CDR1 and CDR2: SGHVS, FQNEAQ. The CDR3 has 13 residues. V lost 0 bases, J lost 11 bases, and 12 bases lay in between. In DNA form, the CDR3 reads TGTGCCAGCAGCTTAGCGAGTCTAGCTATGCAGTATTTT. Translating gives CASSLASLAMQYF.

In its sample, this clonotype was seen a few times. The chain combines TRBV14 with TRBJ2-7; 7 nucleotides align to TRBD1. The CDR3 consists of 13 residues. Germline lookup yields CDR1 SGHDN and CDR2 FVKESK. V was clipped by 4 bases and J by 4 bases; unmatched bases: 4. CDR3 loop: CASSLKQGYEQYF. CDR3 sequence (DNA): TGTGCCAGCAGCCTCAAACAGGGGTACGAGCAGTACTTC.

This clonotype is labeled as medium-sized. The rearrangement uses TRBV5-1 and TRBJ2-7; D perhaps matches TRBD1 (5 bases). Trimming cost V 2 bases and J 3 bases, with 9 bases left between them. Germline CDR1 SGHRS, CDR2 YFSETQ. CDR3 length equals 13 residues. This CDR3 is CASSFTGNYEQYF. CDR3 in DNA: TGCGCCAGCAGCTTTACAGGAAACTACGAGCAGTACTTC.

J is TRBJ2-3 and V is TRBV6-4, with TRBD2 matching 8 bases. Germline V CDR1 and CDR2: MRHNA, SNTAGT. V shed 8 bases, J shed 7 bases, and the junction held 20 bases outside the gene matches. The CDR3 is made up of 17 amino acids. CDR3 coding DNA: TGTGCCAGCTCTCCGGGGGGGGCCCTAACCTCCCAGTATACGCAGTATTTT. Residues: CASSPGGALTSQYTQYF.

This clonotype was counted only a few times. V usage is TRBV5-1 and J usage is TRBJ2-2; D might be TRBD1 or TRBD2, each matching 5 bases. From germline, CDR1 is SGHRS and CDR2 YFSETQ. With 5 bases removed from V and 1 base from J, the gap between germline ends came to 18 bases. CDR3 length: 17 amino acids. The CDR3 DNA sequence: TGCGCCAGCAGACATGTAGAGGGGACCTTGAACACCGGGGAGCTGTTTTTT. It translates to CASRHVEGTLNTGELFF.

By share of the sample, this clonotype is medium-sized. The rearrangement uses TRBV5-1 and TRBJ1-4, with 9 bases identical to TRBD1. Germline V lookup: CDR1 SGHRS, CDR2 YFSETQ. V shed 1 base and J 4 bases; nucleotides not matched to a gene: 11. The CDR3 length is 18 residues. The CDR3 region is CASSLRPPGQGRNEKLFF. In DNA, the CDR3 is TGCGCCAGCAGCTTGCGCCCTCCGGGACAGGGCCGTAATGAAAAACTGTTTTTT. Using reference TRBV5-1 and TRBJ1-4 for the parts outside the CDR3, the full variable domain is KAGVTQTPRYLIKTRGQQVTLSCSPISGHRSVSWYQQTPGQGLQFLFEYFSETQRNKGNFPGRFSGRQFSNSRSEMNVSTLELGDSALYLCASSLRPPGQGRNEKLFFGSGTQLSVL.

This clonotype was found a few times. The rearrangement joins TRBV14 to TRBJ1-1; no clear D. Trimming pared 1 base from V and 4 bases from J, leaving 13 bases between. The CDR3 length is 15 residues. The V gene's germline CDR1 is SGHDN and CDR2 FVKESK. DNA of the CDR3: TGTGCCAGCAGCCAAGTAATAAGCTTCAGCACTGAAGCTTTCTTT. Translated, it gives CASSQVISFSTEAFF.

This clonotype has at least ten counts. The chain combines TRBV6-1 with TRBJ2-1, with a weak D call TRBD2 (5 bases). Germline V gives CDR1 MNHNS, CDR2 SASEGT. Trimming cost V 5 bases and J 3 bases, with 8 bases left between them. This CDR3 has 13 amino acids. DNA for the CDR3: TGTGCCAGCAGTCCACTAGTCTACAATGAGCAGTTCTTC. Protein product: CASSPLVYNEQFF.

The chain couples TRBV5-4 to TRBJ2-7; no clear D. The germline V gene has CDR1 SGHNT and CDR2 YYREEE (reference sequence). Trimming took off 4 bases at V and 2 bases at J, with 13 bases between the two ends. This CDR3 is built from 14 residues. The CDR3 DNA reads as TGTGCCAGCAGCCCCCCGGTGCCGCCCTACGAGCAGTACTTC. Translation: CASSPPVPPYEQYF.

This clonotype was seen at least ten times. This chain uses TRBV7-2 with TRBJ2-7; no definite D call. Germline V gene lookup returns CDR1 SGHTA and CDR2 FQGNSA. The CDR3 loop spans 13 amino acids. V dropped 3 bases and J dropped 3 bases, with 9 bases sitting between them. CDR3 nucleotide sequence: TGTGCCAGCAGCTTTGGACGGTACTACGAGCAGTACTTC. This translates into CASSFGRYYEQYF.

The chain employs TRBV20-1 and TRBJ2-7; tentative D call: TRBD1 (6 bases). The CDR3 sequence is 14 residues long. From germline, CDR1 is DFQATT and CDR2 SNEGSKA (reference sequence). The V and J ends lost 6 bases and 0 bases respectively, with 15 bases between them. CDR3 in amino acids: CSATEGDNSYEQYF. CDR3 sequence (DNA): TGCAGTGCCACCGAGGGGGACAACTCCTACGAGCAGTACTTC.

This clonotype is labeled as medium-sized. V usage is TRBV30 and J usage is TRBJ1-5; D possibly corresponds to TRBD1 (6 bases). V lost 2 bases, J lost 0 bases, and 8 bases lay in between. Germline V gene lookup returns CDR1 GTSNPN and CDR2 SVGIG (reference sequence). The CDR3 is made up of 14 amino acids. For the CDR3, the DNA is TGTGCCTGGAGTCAGGGGAATAGCAATCAGCCCCAGCATTTT. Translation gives CAWSQGNSNQPQHF.

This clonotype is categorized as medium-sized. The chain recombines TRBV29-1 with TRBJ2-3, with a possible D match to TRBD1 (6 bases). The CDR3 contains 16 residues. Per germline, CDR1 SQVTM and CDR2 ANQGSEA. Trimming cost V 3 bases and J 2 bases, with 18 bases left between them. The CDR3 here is CSVETRPGAPTDTQYF. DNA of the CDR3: TGCAGCGTTGAGACTCGTCCAGGGGCCCCCACAGATACGCAGTATTTT.

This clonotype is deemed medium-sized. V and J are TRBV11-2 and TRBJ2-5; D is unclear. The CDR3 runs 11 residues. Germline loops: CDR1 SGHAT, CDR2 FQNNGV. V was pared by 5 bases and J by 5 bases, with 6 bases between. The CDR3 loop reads CASSQGETQYF. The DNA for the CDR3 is TGTGCCAGCAGCCAAGGGGAGACCCAGTACTTC.

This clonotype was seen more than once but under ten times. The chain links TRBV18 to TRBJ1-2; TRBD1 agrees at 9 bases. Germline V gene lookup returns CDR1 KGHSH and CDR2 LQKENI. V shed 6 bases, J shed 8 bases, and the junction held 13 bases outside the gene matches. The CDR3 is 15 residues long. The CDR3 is CASSQSRTGDGGYTF. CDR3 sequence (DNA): TGTGCCAGCTCTCAATCGAGGACAGGGGATGGCGGCTACACCTTC.

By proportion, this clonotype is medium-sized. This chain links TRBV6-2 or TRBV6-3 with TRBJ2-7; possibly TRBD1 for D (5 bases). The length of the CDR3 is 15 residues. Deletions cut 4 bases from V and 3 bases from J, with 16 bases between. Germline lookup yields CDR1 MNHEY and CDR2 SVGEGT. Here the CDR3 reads CASSWFLDTNYEQYF. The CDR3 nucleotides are TGTGCCAGCAGTTGGTTCTTGGACACCAACTACGAGCAGTACTTC.

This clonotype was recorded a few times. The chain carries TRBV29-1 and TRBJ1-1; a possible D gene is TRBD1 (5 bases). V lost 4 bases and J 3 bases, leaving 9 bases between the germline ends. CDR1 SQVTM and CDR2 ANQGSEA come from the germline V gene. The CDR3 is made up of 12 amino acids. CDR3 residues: CSVAAGHTEAFF. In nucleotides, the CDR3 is TGCAGCGTTGCTGCAGGGCACACTGAAGCTTTCTTT.

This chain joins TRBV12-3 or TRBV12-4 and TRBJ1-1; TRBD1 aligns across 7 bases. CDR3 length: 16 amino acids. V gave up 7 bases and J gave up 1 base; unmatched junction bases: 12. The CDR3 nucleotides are TGTGCCAGCATCTACGAGTTCCGGGACAGGAACACTGAAGCTTTCTTT. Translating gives CASIYEFRDRNTEAFF.

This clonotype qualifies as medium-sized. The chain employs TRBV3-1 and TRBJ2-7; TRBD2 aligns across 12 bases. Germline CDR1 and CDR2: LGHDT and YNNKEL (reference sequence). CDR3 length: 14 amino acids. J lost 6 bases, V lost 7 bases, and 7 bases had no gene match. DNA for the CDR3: TGTGCCAGCACCCCGGGACTAGCGGGCGTCGAGCAGTACTTC. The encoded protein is CASTPGLAGVEQYF.

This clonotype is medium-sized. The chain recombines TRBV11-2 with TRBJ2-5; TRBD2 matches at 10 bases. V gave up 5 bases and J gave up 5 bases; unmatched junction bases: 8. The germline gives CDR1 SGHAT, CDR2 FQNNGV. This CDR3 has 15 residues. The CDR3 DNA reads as TGTGCCAGCAGCGTACCTAGCGGGGGCGCTGAGACCCAGTACTTC. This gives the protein CASSVPSGGAETQYF.

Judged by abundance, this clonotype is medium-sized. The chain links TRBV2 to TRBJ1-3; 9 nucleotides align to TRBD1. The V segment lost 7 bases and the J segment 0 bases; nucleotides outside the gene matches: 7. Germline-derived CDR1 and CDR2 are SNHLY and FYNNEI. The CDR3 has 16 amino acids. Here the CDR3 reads CASTWDRASSGNTIYF. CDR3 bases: TGTGCCAGCACCTGGGACAGGGCGAGCTCTGGAAACACCATATATTTT. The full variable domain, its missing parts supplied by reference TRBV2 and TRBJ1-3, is EPEVTQTPSHQVTQMGQEVILRCVPISNHLYFYWYRQILGQKVEFLVSFYNNEISEKSEIFDDQFSVERPDGSNFTLKIRSTKLEDSAMYFCASTWDRASSGNTIYFGEGSWLTVV.

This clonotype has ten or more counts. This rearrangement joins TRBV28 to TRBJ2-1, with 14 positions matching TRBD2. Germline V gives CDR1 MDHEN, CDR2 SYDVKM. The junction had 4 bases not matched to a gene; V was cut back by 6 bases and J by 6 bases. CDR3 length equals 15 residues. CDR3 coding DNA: TGTGCCAGCAGGCCGACTAGCGGGGGGGCCAATGAGCAGTTCTTC. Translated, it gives CASRPTSGGANEQFF.